Listed below are T cell receptor beta chains from one sample, sequenced in a study of T cell repertoires in cytomegalovirus infection. Antigen specificity for these receptors is unknown. TCRdb reprocessed the reads with MiXCR, giving one entry per CDR3 protein. The repertoire has a few hundred thousand distinct CDR3 sequences, under 45% of them found once; the top ten carry 48%. The sequencing here drew on cultured PBMCs, taken from culture after CMV antigen stimulation. These receptors were collected from a human donor in good health (CMV status not recorded). Some clones in this sample may be carry-over from other donors' samples. Each CDR3 is given with its conserved first and last residue. The order of the fields is clone size, J gene, V gene, CDR3 protein. Clone size is not always given. Where it is, it says once, few, many or a class for expanded clones.

size: -
J: TRBJ2-7
V: TRBV7-4
CDR3: CASSHPTALPTYEQYF

size: few
J: TRBJ1-1
V: TRBV2
CDR3: CASSRRPNTEAFF

size: few
J: TRBJ2-3
V: TRBV7-2
CDR3: CASSLGSLPSQYF

size: -
J: TRBJ2-3
V: TRBV19
CDR3: CASGVADTQYF

size: -
J: TRBJ2-7
V: TRBV7-2
CDR3: CASSSSSGGRYEQYF

size: few
J: TRBJ1-1
V: TRBV19
CDR3: CASSSSGTGLNTEAFF

size: many
J: TRBJ1-1
V: TRBV7-8
CDR3: CASSLTTSNTEAFF

size: -
J: TRBJ1-1
V: TRBV7-8
CDR3: CASSLEPGQNTEAFF

size: few
J: TRBJ1-2
V: TRBV4-2
CDR3: CASSQAQGRVYGYTF

size: -
J: TRBJ2-2
V: TRBV6-2/TRBV6-3
CDR3: CASRPLRDRGTNTGELFF

size: many
J: TRBJ2-7
V: TRBV7-2
CDR3: CASSFGRGDYEQYF

size: -
J: TRBJ2-1
V: TRBV7-2
CDR3: CASSGSPDRYNEQFF

size: -
J: TRBJ1-4
V: TRBV7-8
CDR3: CASSLGGVTPTNEKLFF

size: few
J: TRBJ2-2
V: TRBV12-3/TRBV12-4
CDR3: CASSLTGHTGELFF

size: -
J: TRBJ2-1
V: TRBV7-9
CDR3: CASSDYLVYNEQFF

size: -
J: TRBJ2-7
V: TRBV6-2/TRBV6-3
CDR3: CASSYLVEGGRSYEQYF

size: -
J: TRBJ2-5
V: TRBV7-2
CDR3: CASSSTWGETQYF

size: -
J: TRBJ2-3
V: TRBV12-3/TRBV12-4
CDR3: CASSFRLAGDTQYF

size: few
J: TRBJ2-3
V: TRBV12-3/TRBV12-4
CDR3: CASKIAGADTQYF

size: -
J: TRBJ1-4
V: TRBV7-8
CDR3: CASSAAHREREKLFF